One and the same sample provided the 16 T cell receptor beta chains below, sequenced in a study of regulatory T cells in long-lasting Graves disease. With iRepertoire HTBI primers and Arm-PCR of CDR3 regions, TCR beta libraries were built. MiXCR, run by TCRdb on the multiplex PCR reads, gives a single entry per CDR3 protein. This sample yields some 410,000 distinct CDR3 sequences, of which 16% are seen a single time; roughly 10% belongs to the top ten. The time point: newly diagnosed GD, antithyroid drugs for less than 3 months. The TCR library was made from RNA that had been extracted from PBMCs in TRIzol. These records were also assigned to another study, of T cells in Graves' hyperthyroidism and ophthalmopathy.

This specimen was peripheral blood mononuclear cells (PBMCs), taken at new diagnosis, from a patient treated with antithyroid drugs. All receptors come from a woman aged 25 to 39 with Graves disease.

J is TRBJ2-2 and V is TRBV5-1; possible D gene TRBD2, 5 bases. The V end lost 5 bases, the J end lost 6 bases, and 8 bases lay between the germline ends. This CDR3 spans 12 amino acids. Germline V gene data show CDR1 as SGHRS and CDR2 as YFSETQ. The CDR3 protein is CASSSSSGELFF. DNA for the CDR3: TGCGCCAGCAGTTCTAGCTCCGGGGAGCTGTTTTTT.

In this sample, this clonotype turned up many times. This sequence joins TRBV18 and TRBJ2-1; TRBD2 matches 7 bases. CDR3 length: 15 residues. V shed 0 bases, J shed 6 bases, and the junction held 5 bases outside the gene matches. Germline assignment: CDR1 KGHSH and CDR2 LQKENI. The chain's CDR3 is CASSPPSGTTNEQFF. The CDR3 DNA follows: TGTGCCAGCTCACCACCGTCCGGGACTACCAATGAGCAGTTCTTC.

The chain has TRBV6-1 and TRBJ1-2, with D unclear. Germline CDR1 reads MNHNS; CDR2 reads SASEGT. This CDR3 spans 13 amino acids. Trimming removed 5 bases from V and 4 bases from J, with 11 bases in between. The CDR3 coding sequence is TGTGCCAGCAGTCCCCGGGCGGTCTATGGCTACACCTTC. This sequence encodes CASSPRAVYGYTF.

This clonotype appeared many times. The chain employs TRBV27 and TRBJ1-4; D is unclear. The V gene's germline CDR1 is MNHEY and CDR2 SMNVEV (reference sequence). CDR3 length equals 14 residues. V was cut by 1 base and J by 8 bases, with 11 bases left in between. The CDR3 region is CASSLLGIGEKLFF. The CDR3, as DNA: TGTGCCAGCAGTTTATTAGGGATAGGAGAAAAACTGTTTTTT.

In this sample, this clonotype turned up many times. The chain is built from TRBV10-1 and TRBJ2-7, with a possible D match to TRBD1 (6 bases). V was trimmed by 2 bases and J by 3 bases, leaving 17 bases between them. CDR1 and CDR2 from the germline V gene are WNHNN and SYGVQD (reference sequence). The CDR3 loop spans 16 amino acids. Written as DNA, the CDR3 is TGCGCCAGCAGTGAGACAGGGTTGGGCTCTATCTACGAGCAGTACTTC. Translating it yields CASSETGLGSIYEQYF.

J is TRBJ1-2 and V is TRBV4-1; 8 nucleotides align to TRBD1. V was pared by 1 base and J by 6 bases, with 4 bases of the junction left unmatched. CDR1 is MGHRA and CDR2 is YSYEKL in the germline V gene. The CDR3 spans 14 residues. CDR3 residues: CASSQGTGNHGYTF. As DNA, the CDR3 is TGCGCCAGCAGCCAAGGGACAGGGAACCATGGCTACACCTTC.

The table lists this clonotype with many counts. The chain has TRBV28 and TRBJ1-5; 7 bases map to TRBD1. Germline-derived CDR1 and CDR2 are MDHEN and SYDVKM. The CDR3 has 14 amino acids. V shed 5 bases, J shed 2 bases, and the junction held 3 bases outside the gene matches. CDR3 sequence (DNA): TGTGCCAGCAGTGGACAGGTCCGCAATCAGCCCCAGCATTTT. Protein: CASSGQVRNQPQHF.

This clonotype has ten or more counts. The junction departs from germline at one end; a sequencing error may be responsible. The rearrangement links TRBV7-7 to TRBJ2-3, with 8 nucleotides matching TRBD2. Germline V CDR1 and CDR2: SSHAT, FNYEAQ (reference sequence). This CDR3 spans 14 amino acids. CDR3 sequence (DNA): TGTGCTAGCAGCTCTACACCGGGACTAGGCGACCAGTATTTT. Translated: CASSSTPGLGDQYF.

This clonotype was recorded many times. The chain joins TRBV30 to TRBJ1-4; D remains unclear. Germline CDR1 is GTSNPN and CDR2 is SVGIG (reference sequence). The CDR3 length is 14 residues. V shed 5 bases and J shed 5 bases, with 15 bases lying between them. CDR3 residues: CAWHSTSQNEKLFF. The CDR3 bases are TGTGCCTGGCATTCCACGTCACAAAATGAAAAACTGTTTTTT.

This clonotype has ten or more counts. This chain joins TRBV5-6 and TRBJ1-5; perhaps TRBD1 as D (5 bases). V lost 4 bases and J lost 3, with 11 bases in between. Looked up from germline, CDR1 is SGHDT and CDR2 is YYEEEE. The CDR3 sequence is 14 residues long. CDR3 nucleotide sequence: TGTGCCAGCAGCGTGGGGGGGGACAATCAGCCCCAGCATTTT. Its protein product is CASSVGGDNQPQHF.

This clonotype was detected many times. This chain uses TRBV12-3 or TRBV12-4 with TRBJ1-4, with 7 bases matching TRBD1. This CDR3 is 14 amino acids long. The J segment lost 8 bases and the V segment lost 3 bases, leaving 6 bases of the junction unmatched. CDR3 amino acids: CASSFARGIEKLFF. CDR3 nucleotides: TGTGCCAGCAGTTTCGCCAGGGGGATCGAAAAACTGTTTTTT.

This clonotype came up a few times. The V gene is TRBV28, the J gene TRBJ2-7, with 15 positions matching TRBD2. The CDR3 runs 15 residues. Losses at the gene ends were 6 bases for V and 3 bases for J; bases not matched to a gene: 3. Per germline, CDR1 MDHEN and CDR2 SYDVKM. CDR3 nucleotides: TGTGCCAGCAGCTGGGGACTAGCGGGAGGCTACGAGCAGTACTTC. Protein product: CASSWGLAGGYEQYF.

This clonotype showed up many times. The junction shows a germline mismatch at one end, possibly a read error. The rearrangement links TRBV5-1 to TRBJ2-1, with unresolved D. Germline V gene lookup returns CDR1 SGHRS and CDR2 YFSETQ. The CDR3 length is 12 residues. The CDR3 protein is CASSLADNEQFF. Written as DNA, the CDR3 is TGTGCCAGCAGCTTAGCAGACAATGAGCAGTTCTTC.

The chain has TRBV12-3 or TRBV12-4 and TRBJ2-7, with D possibly TRBD1 on 5 matching bases. Trimming took 6 bases from V and 5 from J, leaving 23 bases between them. The CDR3 is made up of 16 amino acids. CDR3 DNA: TGTGCCAGCAGCTTGGCTGGCAGGGTAGTACTGCACGAGCAGTACTTC. It specifies CASSLAGRVVLHEQYF.

The sample holds many counts of this clonotype. This chain connects TRBV5-5 to TRBJ1-2; maybe TRBD1 (5 bases). The CDR3 loop spans 15 amino acids. V shed 4 bases and J shed 1 base, with 14 bases lying between them. Per germline, CDR1 SGHKS and CDR2 YYEKEE (reference sequence). CDR3 sequence (DNA): TGTGCCAGCAGCATAGACAGCGTTGATAACTATGGCTACACCTTC. It codes for CASSIDSVDNYGYTF.

This clonotype came up many times. The chain links TRBV24-1 to TRBJ2-1; 11 bases line up with TRBD2. The CDR3 contains 18 residues. V was clipped by 4 bases and J by 1 base; unmatched bases: 8. Germline CDR1 is KGHDR and CDR2 is SFDVKD. The CDR3: CATSDPKIAGGSYNEQFF. CDR3 DNA sequence: TGTGCCACCAGTGACCCAAAGATAGCGGGAGGGTCCTACAATGAGCAGTTCTTC.